The entry below gives a single TCR beta chain sequence along with its context. The data belong to a study of molecular identifiers for immune sequencing clone quantification. The CDR3 runs 14 residues. Germline V gene data show CDR1 as SGHDN and CDR2 as FVKESK. The trim removed 1 base at V and 5 bases at J, leaving 4 bases unmatched. TCRdb analysed the PCR reads with MiXCR anew, one entry per CDR3 protein. The sample includes about 510,000 distinct CDR3 sequences, roughly 26% of them seen just once. This chain links TRBV14 with TRBJ2-7; 8 nucleotides line up with TRBD1. The TCR was taken from a human donor in good health. Some libraries in this study had Jurkat cell RNA spiked in. The sample was naive CD8+ T cells from blood, with Jurkat cell RNA spiked in. Specified subset: FACS-sorted CD8+CD4-CCR7+CD45RA+ naive T cells. The CDR3 sequence: CASSQGDRGHEQYF. CDR3 nucleotides: TGTGCCAGCAGCCAAGGTGACAGGGGCCACGAGCAGTACTTC. Based on the CDR3 plus reference TRBV14 and TRBJ2-7, the full variable domain is EAGVTQFPSHSVIEKGQTVTLRCDPISGHDNLYWYRRVMGKEIKFLLHFVKESKQDESGMPNNRFLAERTGGTYSTLKVQPAELEDSGVYFCASSQGDRGHEQYFGPGTRLTVT.